This T cell receptor beta chain was obtained from a study of cytomegalovirus exposure and HLA in healthy donors. As for the study in general: For the 300 to 450 genotyped donors, more than 80% fell within the Caucasian-associated ancestry cluster.

Study-level findings and limits: The classifier was said to identify cytomegalovirus status with high specificity and sensitivity. Specific recognition of CMV antigens was confirmed in vitro for three chains (all CMV-associated). TCR beta V- and J-gene trimming was later associated with a missense DCLRE1C variant.

Primers included in the PCR were 60 Vbeta and 13 Jbeta primers. Profiled with immunoSEQ multiplex PCR; TCRdb holds only in-frame clones, not every one. The sample yields roughly 100,000 clones, approximately 69% seen once. The J segment lost 4 bases and the V segment lost 7 bases, leaving 6 bases of the junction unmatched. The CDR3 has 13 amino acids. CDR1 is MNHNY and CDR2 is SVGAGI in the germline V gene (reference sequence). Turning to this clone: Its antigen is currently unknown.

Material for sequencing was PBMCs. This clonotype was obtained from a boy between 5 and 17 years old in good health and CMV-seropositive. This rearrangement joins TRBV6-6 to TRBJ1-2; 7 nucleotides line up with TRBD1. The CDR3 DNA follows: TGTGCCAGCACCGACAGGGTTGGCTATGGCTACACCTTC. It translates to CASTDRVGYGYTF.